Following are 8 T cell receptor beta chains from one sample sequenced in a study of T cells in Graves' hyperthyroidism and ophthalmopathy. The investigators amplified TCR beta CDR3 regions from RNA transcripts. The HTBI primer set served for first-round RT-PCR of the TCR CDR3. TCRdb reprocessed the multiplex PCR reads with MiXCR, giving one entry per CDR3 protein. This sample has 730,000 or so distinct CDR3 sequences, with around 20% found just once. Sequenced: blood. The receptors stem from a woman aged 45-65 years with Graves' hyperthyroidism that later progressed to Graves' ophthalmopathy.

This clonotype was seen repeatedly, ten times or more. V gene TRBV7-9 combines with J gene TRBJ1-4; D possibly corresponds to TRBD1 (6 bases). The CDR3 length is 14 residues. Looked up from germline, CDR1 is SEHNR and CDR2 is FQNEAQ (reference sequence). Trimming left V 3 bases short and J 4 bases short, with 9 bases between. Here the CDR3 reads CASSLTGYNEKLFF. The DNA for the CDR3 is TGTGCCAGCAGCTTGACAGGCTATAATGAAAAACTGTTTTTT.

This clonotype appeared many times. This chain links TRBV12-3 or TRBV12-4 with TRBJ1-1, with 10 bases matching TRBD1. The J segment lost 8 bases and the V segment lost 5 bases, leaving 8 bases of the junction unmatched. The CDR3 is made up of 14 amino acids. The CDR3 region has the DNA TGTGCCAGCAGTCCGGACAGGGGGAGGGTGGAAGCTTTCTTT. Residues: CASSPDRGRVEAFF.

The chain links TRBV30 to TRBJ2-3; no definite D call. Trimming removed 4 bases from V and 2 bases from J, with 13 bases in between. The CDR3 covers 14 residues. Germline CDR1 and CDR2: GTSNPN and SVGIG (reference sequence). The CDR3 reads CAWIGLPNTDTQYF. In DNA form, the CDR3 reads TGTGCCTGGATAGGGCTACCAAACACAGATACGCAGTATTTT.

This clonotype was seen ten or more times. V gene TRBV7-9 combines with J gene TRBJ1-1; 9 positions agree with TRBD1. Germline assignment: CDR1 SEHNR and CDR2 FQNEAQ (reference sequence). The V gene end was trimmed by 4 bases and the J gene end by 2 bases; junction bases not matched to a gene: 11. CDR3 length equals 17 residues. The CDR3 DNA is TGTGCCAGCAGCTCAAACACCGGGACAGGGATCAACACTGAAGCTTTCTTT. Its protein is CASSSNTGTGINTEAFF.

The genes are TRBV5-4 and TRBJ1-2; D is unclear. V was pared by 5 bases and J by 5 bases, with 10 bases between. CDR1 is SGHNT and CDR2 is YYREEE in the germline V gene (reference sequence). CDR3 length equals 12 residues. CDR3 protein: CASSEFAYGYTF. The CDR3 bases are TGTGCCAGCAGTGAATTTGCTTATGGCTACACCTTC.

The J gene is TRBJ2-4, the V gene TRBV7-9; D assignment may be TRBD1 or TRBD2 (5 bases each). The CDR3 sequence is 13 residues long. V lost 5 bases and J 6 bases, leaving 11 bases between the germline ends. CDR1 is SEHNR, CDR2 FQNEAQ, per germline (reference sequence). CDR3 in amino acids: CASSVRESNIQYF. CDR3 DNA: TGTGCCAGCAGCGTCAGGGAGTCAAACATTCAGTACTTC. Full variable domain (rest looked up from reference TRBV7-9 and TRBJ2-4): DTGVSQNPRHKITKRGQNVTFRCDPISEHNRLYWYRQTLGQGPEFLTYFQNEAQLEKSRLLSDRFSAERPKGSFSTLEIQRTEQGDSAMYLCASSVRESNIQYFGAGTRLSVL.

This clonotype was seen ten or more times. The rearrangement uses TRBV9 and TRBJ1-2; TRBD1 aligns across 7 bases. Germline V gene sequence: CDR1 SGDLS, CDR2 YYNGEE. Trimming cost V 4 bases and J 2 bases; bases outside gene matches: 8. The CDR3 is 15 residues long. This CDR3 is CASSPQGWRNYGYTF. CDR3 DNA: TGTGCCAGCAGCCCACAGGGGTGGAGAAACTATGGCTACACCTTC.

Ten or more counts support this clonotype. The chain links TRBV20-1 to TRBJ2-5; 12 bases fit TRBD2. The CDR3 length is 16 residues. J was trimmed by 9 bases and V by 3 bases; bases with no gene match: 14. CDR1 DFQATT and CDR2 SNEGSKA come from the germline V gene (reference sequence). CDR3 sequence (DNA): TGCAGTGCTAGCCGACTAGCGGGGGTCCGGGATGGGTCCCAGTACTTC. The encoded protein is CSASRLAGVRDGSQYF.